The rows below give T cell receptor beta chains drawn from one sample of a study of T cells in Graves' hyperthyroidism and ophthalmopathy. TCRdb re-called the multiplex PCR reads with MiXCR, one entry per CDR3 protein. Among 750,000 to 950,000 distinct CDR3 sequences, more than 30% were seen once, and the ten largest hold over 8%. Sequenced material: blood. The receptors originated from a man between 18 and 29 years old with Graves' hyperthyroidism. Both conserved end residues are part of each CDR3. Fields, in order: J gene, CDR3 length, V gene, D gene, clone size, CDR3 DNA, CDR3 protein. A D gene is named only where the DNA matches it firmly. The size field is filled for only some rows; it gives once, few, many or a size class.

TRBJ2-7,14,TRBV19,.,few,TGTGCCACCAAAAAAGAGCCAAGCTCCTACGAGCAGTACTTC,CATKKEPSSYEQYF
TRBJ2-7,15,TRBV11-2,.,once,TGTGCCAGCAGTCCGACTTGGGCAGGAGCTTACGAGCAGTACTTC,CASSPTWAGAYEQYF
TRBJ2-7,14,TRBV5-6,.,few,TGTGCCAGCAGCTTCGGGCAGGGTCCTACGGAGCAGTACTTC,CASSFGQGPTEQYF
TRBJ2-3,15,TRBV14,TRBD1,.,TGTGCCAGCAGCCCCTTGACAGGGAGCACAGATACGCAGTATTTT,CASSPLTGSTDTQYF
TRBJ2-3,15,TRBV5-1,.,few,TGCGCCAGCAGCAAGACAGGACCTCCTACAGATACGCAGTATTTT,CASSKTGPPTDTQYF
TRBJ1-1,13,TRBV19,.,few,TGTGCCAGTAGTATCGCCATGAACACTGAAACTTTCTTT,CASSIAMNTETFF
TRBJ2-5,14,TRBV15,.,.,TGTGCCACCAGCACTGACGGGGACGGGGAGACCCAGTACTTC,CATSTDGDGETQYF
TRBJ2-5,12,TRBV9,.,many,TGTGCCAGCAGCGGGCTCGGGGGGACCCAGTACTTC,CASSGLGGTQYF
TRBJ1-5,16,TRBV19,.,few,TGTGCCAGTCAGCCCTCCCCTGTGGGGAGACATCAGCCCCAGCATTTT,CASQPSPVGRHQPQHF
TRBJ2-7,14,TRBV10-3,TRBD1,.,TGTGCCAGCAGTCTACAGGGGGCCGACTACGAGCAGTACTTC,CASSLQGADYEQYF
TRBJ1-5,15,TRBV19,.,.,TGTGCCAGCCGGGCCGAAGGGTTCGGCAATCAGCCCCAGCATTTT,CASRAEGFGNQPQHF
TRBJ1-4,15,TRBV15,TRBD1,.,TGTGCCACGGAGGGGCGGGACAGGAGAGGAGAAAAACTGTTTTTT,CATEGRDRRGEKLFF
TRBJ1-1,14,TRBV7-2,.,few,TGTGCCAGCAGCCCCTCCTACGTGAACACTGAAGCTTTCTTT,CASSPSYVNTEAFF
TRBJ2-2,13,TRBV6-5,.,.,TGTGCCCTCCGTAGCCCGAGGACCGGGGAGCTGTTTTTT,CALRSPRTGELFF
TRBJ1-2,13,TRBV29-1,.,many,TGCAGCGTACCAACCGCAGGAGTAGGTGGCTACACCTTC,CSVPTAGVGGYTF
TRBJ1-2,15,TRBV7-9,.,many,TGTGCCAGCAGCCGCAGTGGGAGTGGAATGGTTGGCTACACCTTC,CASSRSGSGMVGYTF
TRBJ1-3,16,TRBV25-1,.,.,TGTGCCAGCAGTGCTAGGGGGGGGCGCGCTGGAAACACCATATATTTT,CASSARGGRAGNTIYF
TRBJ1-1,15,TRBV11-2,TRBD1,many,TGTGCCAGCAGCTTCTCCGACAGGGAAGGAACTGAAGCTTTCTTT,CASSFSDREGTEAFF
TRBJ1-5,17,TRBV9,.,few,TGTGCCAGCAGCGACCGGGACGGTCCTTATAGCAATCAGCCCCAGCATTTT,CASSDRDGPYSNQPQHF
TRBJ1-3,14,TRBV7-6,.,.,TGTGCCAGCCGTGGACTAGCGGGTGGAAACACCATATATTTT,CASRGLAGGNTIYF
TRBJ1-5,12,TRBV12-3/TRBV12-4,.,many,TGTGCCAGCAGCTCAAGGACCCAGCCCCAGCATTTT,CASSSRTQPQHF
TRBJ1-1,17,TRBV7-2,.,.,TGCGCCAGCAGCCAAGATGTCGTTGTCAGCATGAACACTGAAGCTTTCTTT,CASSQDVVVSMNTEAFF
TRBJ1-1,11,TRBV20-1,.,many,TGCAGTGCCGACGGGAACACTGAAGCTTTCTTT,CSADGNTEAFF
TRBJ1-1,13,TRBV2,TRBD1,many,TGTGCCAGCAGCAGACAGGGATCCACTGAAGCTTTCTTT,CASSRQGSTEAFF
TRBJ2-7,12,TRBV20-1,.,few,TGCAGTGCCCCCCGGGGCATCGACGAGCAGTACTTC,CSAPRGIDEQYF
TRBJ1-4,18,TRBV9,TRBD1,.,TGTGCCAGCAGCGCTTCCATACGGACAGGCGCAACTAATGAAAAACTGTTTTTT,CASSASIRTGATNEKLFF
TRBJ2-7,14,TRBV29-1,TRBD1,many,TGCAGCGTTGTCGAAGGGGGCTTTGGGGAGGAGCAGTACTTC,CSVVEGGFGEEQYF